This TCR beta chain was profiled in a study of a mutant IDH1 vaccine in newly diagnosed glioma. The CDR3 runs to 12 residues. Per the germline V gene, CDR1 is MNHNS and CDR2 is SASEGT. The time point was: week 11, during vaccination. What each vaccine dose contained was 300 ug of mutant IDH1 20-mer peptide, accompanied by topical imiquimod. Produced via immunoSEQ multiplex PCR; TCRdb's table is partial and in-frame only. The data show tens of thousands of clones, 84% seen once. In the case of this clone: The antigen is unknown.

V and J are TRBV6-1 and TRBJ1-5; 9 positions agree with TRBD1. Sample: PBMCs, taken from a glioma patient whose treatment included an IDH1 peptide vaccine. The receptor's source is a man between 40 and 49 years old with glioma. CDR3 coding DNA: TGTGGGGACAGGGAATATAATCAGCCCCAGCATTTT. It encodes CGDREYNQPQHF.